A selection of T cell receptor beta chains follows, all from one sample in a study of a mutant IDH1 vaccine in newly diagnosed glioma. TCRdb's copy holds only in-frame clones and misses some; the assay was immunoSEQ multiplex PCR. The sample has roughly 60,000 clones; about 85% are singletons. No antigen has been identified for these receptors. The sequencing here drew on PBMCs, taken from a glioma patient whose treatment included an IDH1 peptide vaccine. Source of these receptors: a man in his thirties or forties with glioma. The CDR3 runs from the conserved cysteine through the conserved F or W. A D gene is named only where the DNA matches it firmly. Clone size is stated in some rows and not others, as once, few, many or a class when expanded.

j_call clone_size d_call v_call cdr3_aa cdr3_nt
TRBJ2-1 - - TRBV14 CASSHLTGTYNEQFF TGTGCCAGCAGCCATTTGACGGGGACCTACAATGAGCAGTTCTTC
TRBJ1-2 - TRBD1 TRBV5-8 CASSKGQRTYGYTF TGTGCCAGCAGCAAGGGACAGAGAACCTATGGCTACACCTTC
TRBJ2-3 once TRBD1 TRBV7-8 CASSSWTGVGTDTQYF TGTGCCAGCAGCTCTTGGACAGGGGTAGGCACAGATACGCAGTATTTT
TRBJ2-7 - - TRBV6-1 CASSEATYEQYF TGTGCCAGCAGTGAAGCGACCTACGAGCAGTACTTC
TRBJ1-5 - - TRBV4-1 CASSQSTLPASNQPQHF TGCGCCAGCAGCCAATCTACCCTCCCCGCGAGCAATCAGCCCCAGCATTTT
TRBJ2-5 - TRBD1 TRBV28 CASSLIGTGKETQYF TGTGCCAGCAGTTTAATAGGGACAGGAAAAGAGACCCAGTACTTC
TRBJ2-1 - - TRBV12-5 CASGLVPAKDNEQFF TGTGCTAGTGGTTTGGTACCAGCGAAAGACAATGAGCAGTTCTTC
TRBJ1-2 - TRBD1 TRBV27 CASSLSAGGEYGYTF TGTGCCAGCAGTTTATCGGCAGGGGGAGAGTATGGCTACACCTTC
TRBJ2-7 - TRBD1 TRBV7-6 CASSLVAGTDSYEQYF TGTGCCAGCAGCTTAGTCGCCGGGACAGACTCCTACGAGCAGTACTTC
TRBJ2-1 - - TRBV28 CASSFGEQVLGDNEQFF TGTGCCAGCAGTTTTGGGGAACAGGTACTGGGAGACAATGAGCAGTTCTTC
TRBJ1-2 - - TRBV28 CASSSGYNYGYTF TGTGCCAGCAGTTCCGGATATAACTATGGCTACACCTTC
TRBJ1-5 - - TRBV21-1 CASSLRDRVLYQPQHF TGTGCCAGCAGCCTACGGGACAGGGTCTTATATCAGCCCCAGCATTTT
TRBJ1-1 - - TRBV2 CASSLGLETEAFF TGTGCCAGCAGCTTGGGCCTGGAGACTGAAGCTTTCTTT
TRBJ2-3 - - TRBV7-9 CASAKTGTDTQYF TGTGCCAGCGCCAAGACAGGCACAGATACGCAGTATTTT
TRBJ1-1 - - TRBV5-1 CASSLSYRGEAFF TGTGCCAGCAGCTTGTCTTACAGAGGCGAAGCTTTCTTT
TRBJ1-3 - - TRBV5-4 CASSAERQSGNTIYF TGTGCCAGCAGCGCGGAACGACAATCTGGAAACACCATATATTTT
TRBJ2-7 - - TRBV18 CASSPYSQDYEQYF TGTGCCAGCTCACCATATTCGCAGGACTACGAGCAGTACTTC